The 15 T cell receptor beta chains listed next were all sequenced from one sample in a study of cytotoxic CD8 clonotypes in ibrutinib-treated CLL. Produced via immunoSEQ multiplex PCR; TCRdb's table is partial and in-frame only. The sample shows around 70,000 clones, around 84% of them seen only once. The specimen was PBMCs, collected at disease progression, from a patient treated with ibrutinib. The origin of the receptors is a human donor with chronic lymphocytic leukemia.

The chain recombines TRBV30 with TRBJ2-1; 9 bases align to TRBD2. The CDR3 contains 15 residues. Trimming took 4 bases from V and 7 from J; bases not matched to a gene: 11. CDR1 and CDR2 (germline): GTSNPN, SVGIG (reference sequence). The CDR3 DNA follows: TGTGCCTGGAACCGACTAGCGGCCCCGAGGAATGAGCAGTTCTTC. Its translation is CAWNRLAAPRNEQFF.

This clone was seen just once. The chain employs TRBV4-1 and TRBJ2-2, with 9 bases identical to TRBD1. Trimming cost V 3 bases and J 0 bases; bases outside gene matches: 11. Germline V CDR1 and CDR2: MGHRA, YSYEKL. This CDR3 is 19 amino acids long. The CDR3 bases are TGCGCCAGCAGCCATAGGGGACAGGGTACCGCCGCGAACACCGGGGAGCTGTTTTTT. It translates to CASSHRGQGTAANTGELFF.

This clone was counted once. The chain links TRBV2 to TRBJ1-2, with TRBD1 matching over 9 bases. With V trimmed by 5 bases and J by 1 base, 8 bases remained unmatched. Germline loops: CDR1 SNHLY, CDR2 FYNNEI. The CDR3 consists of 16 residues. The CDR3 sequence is CASSRDRATFNYGYTF. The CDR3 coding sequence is TGTGCCAGCAGTAGGGACAGGGCCACCTTTAACTATGGCTACACCTTC.

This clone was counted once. The CDR3 reads CASSPRQGVQETQYF. In DNA, the CDR3 is TGCGCCAGCAGCCCCCGACAGGGCGTTCAAGAGACCCAGTACTTC. V gene TRBV5-1 combines with J gene TRBJ2-5; 7 nucleotides match TRBD1. CDR3 size: 15 residues. After removal of 4 bases from V and 2 bases from J, the junction contained 8 bases not matched to a gene. Germline assignment: CDR1 SGHRS and CDR2 YFSETQ.

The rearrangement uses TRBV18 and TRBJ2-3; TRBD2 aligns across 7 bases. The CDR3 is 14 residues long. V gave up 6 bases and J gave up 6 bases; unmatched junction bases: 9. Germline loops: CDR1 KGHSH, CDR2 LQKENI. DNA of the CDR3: TGTGCCAGCTCTCCGACTAGCCTAGTTGATACGCAGTATTTT. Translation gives CASSPTSLVDTQYF.

As DNA, the CDR3 is TGTGCCTGGAGTGCGGCTAGCGGGGGGAAGACCTACAATGAGCAGTTCTTC. This translates into CAWSAASGGKTYNEQFF. The chain recombines TRBV30 with TRBJ2-1, with 11 bases aligning to TRBD2. Germline loops: CDR1 GTSNPN, CDR2 SVGIG (reference sequence). The trim removed 1 base at V and 2 bases at J, leaving 7 bases unmatched. The CDR3 has 17 amino acids.

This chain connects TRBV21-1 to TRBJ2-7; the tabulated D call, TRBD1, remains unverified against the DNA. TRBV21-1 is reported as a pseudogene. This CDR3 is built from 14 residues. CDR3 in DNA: TGTGCCAGCAGCGCCCGGGACAGGGGCTACGAGCAGTACTTC. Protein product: CASSARDRGYEQYF.

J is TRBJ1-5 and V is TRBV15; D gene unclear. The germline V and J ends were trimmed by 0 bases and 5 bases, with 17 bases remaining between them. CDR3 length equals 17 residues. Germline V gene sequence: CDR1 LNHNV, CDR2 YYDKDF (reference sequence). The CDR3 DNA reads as TGTGCCACCAGCAGAGATGAAGTAGACCGCTCTCATCAGCCCCAGCATTTT. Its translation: CATSRDEVDRSHQPQHF. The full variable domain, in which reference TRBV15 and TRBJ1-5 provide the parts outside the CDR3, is DAMVIQNPRYQVTQFGKPVTLSCSQTLNHNVMYWYQQKSSQAPKLLFHYYDKDFNNEADTPDNFQSRRPNTSFCFLDIRSPGLGDTAMYLCATSRDEVDRSHQPQHFGDGTRLSIL.

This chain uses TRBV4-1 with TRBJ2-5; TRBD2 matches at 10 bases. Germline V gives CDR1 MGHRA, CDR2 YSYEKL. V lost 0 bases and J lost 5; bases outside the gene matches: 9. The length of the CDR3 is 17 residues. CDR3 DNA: TGCGCCAGCAGCCAAGATCCAGCGGGGGGGCATCGGGAGACCCAGTACTTC. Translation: CASSQDPAGGHRETQYF.

This CDR3 is CASSEIRDTQYF. DNA for the CDR3: TGCGCCAGCAGTGAGATAAGAGATACGCAGTATTTT. The gene calls are TRBV10-2 and TRBJ2-3; the D is unclear. The CDR3 runs to 12 residues. V shed 2 bases and J shed 5 bases, with 5 bases lying between them. Looked up from germline, CDR1 is WSHSY and CDR2 is SAAADI.

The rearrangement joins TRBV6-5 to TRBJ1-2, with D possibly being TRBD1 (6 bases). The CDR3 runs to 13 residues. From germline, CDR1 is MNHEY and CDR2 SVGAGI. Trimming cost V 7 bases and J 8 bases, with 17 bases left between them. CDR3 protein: CASTYGVGGGYTF. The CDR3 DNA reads TGTGCCAGCACCTACGGGGTGGGGGGCGGCTACACCTTC.

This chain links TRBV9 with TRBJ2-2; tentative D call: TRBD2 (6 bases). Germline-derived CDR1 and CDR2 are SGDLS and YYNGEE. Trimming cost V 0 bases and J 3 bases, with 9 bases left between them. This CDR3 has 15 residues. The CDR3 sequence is CASSVVGGHTGELFF. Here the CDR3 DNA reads TGTGCCAGCAGCGTAGTGGGAGGTCACACCGGGGAGCTGTTTTTT.

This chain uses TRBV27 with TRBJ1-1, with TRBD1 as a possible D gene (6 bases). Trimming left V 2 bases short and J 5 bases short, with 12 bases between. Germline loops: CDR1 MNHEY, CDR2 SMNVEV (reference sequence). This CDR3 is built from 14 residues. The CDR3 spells CASSLQGRYTEAFF. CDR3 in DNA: TGTGCCAGCAGTTTACAGGGGCGATATACTGAAGCTTTCTTT.

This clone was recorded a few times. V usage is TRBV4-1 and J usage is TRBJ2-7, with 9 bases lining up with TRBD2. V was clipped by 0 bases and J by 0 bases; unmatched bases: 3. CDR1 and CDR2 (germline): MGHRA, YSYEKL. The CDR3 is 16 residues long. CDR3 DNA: TGCGCCAGCAGCCAAGAGGCTAGCGGGATCTCCTACGAGCAGTACTTC. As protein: CASSQEASGISYEQYF.

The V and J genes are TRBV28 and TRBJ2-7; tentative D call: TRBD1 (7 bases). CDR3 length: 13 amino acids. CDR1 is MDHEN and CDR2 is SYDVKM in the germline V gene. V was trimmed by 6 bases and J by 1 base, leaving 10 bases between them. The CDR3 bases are TGTGCCAGCAGACCAGGGGGGTCCTACGAGCAGTACTTC. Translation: CASRPGGSYEQYF.